This T cell receptor (beta chain) was profiled in a study of shared clonotypes between healthy human individuals. Study as a whole: Three plates each covered CD4 naive and memory; CD8 naive two, CD8 memory one.

Germline CDR1 reads SEHNR; CDR2 reads FQNEAQ (reference sequence). The CDR3 is 13 residues long. V was pared by 10 bases and J by 0 bases, with 4 bases of the junction left unmatched. As to this clone: Its antigen is undetermined.

Once extracted for a subset, genomic DNA was divided evenly among several immunoSEQ plates. TCRdb keeps only in-frame clones here, not all; method: immunoSEQ multiplex PCR. Of hundreds of thousands of clones in the sample, approximately 75% were seen once. Study conclusions and caveats: Some naive CD4 clonotypes, about 5.5%, turned up in common across a few donors. Apart from blood, nothing was sampled; tissue repertoires likely differ.

This chain joins TRBV7-9 and TRBJ1-1; 8 bases are a match to TRBD1. The source is a woman in her 30s in good health. Sequencing was performed on memory CD4+ T cells sorted from blood. Described subset: CD45RA-negative fraction. The CDR3 spells CANGQGMNTEAFF. The CDR3 DNA reads TGTGCCAACGGACAGGGAATGAACACTGAAGCTTTCTTT.